These 7 T cell receptor beta chains share one sample of origin, sequenced in a study of T cell repertoires in cytomegalovirus infection. These receptors lack a known antigen. TCRdb fed the reads into MiXCR, producing one record per CDR3 protein. This sample carries approximately 1,000,000 distinct CDR3 sequences, about a third of them seen once, and the ten largest clones take roughly an eighth. Sequencing was performed on cultured CD8+ T cells from PBMCs, taken from culture after CMV antigen stimulation. The source is a human donor in good health (CMV status not recorded). Some clones in this sample may be carry-over from other donors' samples.

This clonotype was seen repeatedly, ten times or more. The rearrangement joins TRBV7-9 to TRBJ1-2; a possible D gene is TRBD1 (6 bases). This CDR3 has 13 amino acids. Trimming cost V 1 base and J 4 bases, with 7 bases left between them. Germline V gene data show CDR1 as SEHNR and CDR2 as FQNEAQ (reference sequence). CDR3 DNA: TGTGCCAGCAGCTTAGGGACAGTCTATGGCTACACCTTC. It is translated as CASSLGTVYGYTF.

The V and J genes are TRBV11-2 and TRBJ1-3; tentative D call: TRBD1 (5 bases). The CDR3 length is 16 residues. V lost 8 bases and J lost 4, with 21 bases in between. CDR1 is SGHAT and CDR2 is FQNNGV in the germline V gene. The CDR3 sequence: CASLGRGHSTGNTIYF. The CDR3 nucleotides read TGTGCCAGCCTTGGAAGGGGCCACAGTACCGGAAACACCATATATTTT.

The V gene is TRBV19, the J gene TRBJ2-5; D is uncertain. Between the trimmed V and J ends, which lost 10 bases and 4 bases, there was a span of 10 bases. Germline CDR1 reads LNHDA; CDR2 reads SQIVND (reference sequence). The CDR3 is 11 amino acids. The CDR3 sequence: CATTYSETQYF. DNA of the CDR3: TGTGCCACGACTTACTCAGAGACCCAGTACTTC.

In its sample, this clonotype was seen many times. V and J are TRBV2 and TRBJ1-5; D not certain. CDR1 SNHLY and CDR2 FYNNEI come from the germline V gene. The germline V and J ends were trimmed by 3 bases and 3 bases, with 9 bases remaining between them. CDR3 length equals 14 residues. The DNA of the CDR3 is TGTGCCAGCAGTGAGGGCCAGTTCAATCAGCCCCAGCATTTT. It yields the protein CASSEGQFNQPQHF.

V usage is TRBV5-5 and J usage is TRBJ1-1, with a weak D call TRBD1 (6 bases). This CDR3 region has 15 residues. V was cut by 6 bases and J by 1 base, with 16 bases left in between. From germline, CDR1 is SGHKS and CDR2 YYEKEE (reference sequence). CDR3: CASNVRGETNTEAFF. The CDR3 DNA follows: TGTGCCAGCAACGTAAGGGGGGAGACGAACACTGAAGCTTTCTTT.

This sequence joins TRBV7-6 and TRBJ2-1; either TRBD1 or TRBD2 may supply D (5 bases each). The CDR3 consists of 14 residues. With 1 base removed from V and 8 bases from J, the gap between germline ends came to 12 bases. From germline, CDR1 is SGHVS and CDR2 FNYEAQ. CDR3 residues: CASSLEGRADEQFF. The CDR3 DNA follows: TGTGCCAGCAGCTTAGAGGGACGGGCGGATGAGCAGTTCTTC.

The chain employs TRBV20-1 and TRBJ2-7; D unclear. This CDR3 is built from 14 residues. Germline V gives CDR1 DFQATT, CDR2 SNEGSKA (reference sequence). The germline V and J ends were trimmed by 6 bases and 2 bases, with 17 bases remaining between them. CDR3 in amino acids: CSAERRVGTYEQYF. The DNA of the CDR3 is TGCAGTGCGGAGAGAAGGGTCGGAACCTACGAGCAGTACTTC.